This T cell receptor (beta chain) was captured by sequencing in a study of blood T cell repertoires in COVID-19. Study at large: Sites in the United States, Italy and Spain provided acute and convalescent COVID-19 samples. Nucleic acid was either cDNA or gDNA, and it came from T cells, B-cell-depleted T cells, or PBMCs.

Authors' analysis steps: Estimates of nucleated cell counts were drawn from the amplification of reference gene primers. The data were produced by immunoSEQ multiplex PCR, yet TCRdb's version contains in-frame clones alone and is incomplete. The DNA was the basis for D and trimming; V, J and clone size are from that table. The sample lists approximately 45,000 clones, around 75% occurring once. This clone was counted between two and nine times. The CDR3 is 16 residues long. CDR1 and CDR2 from the germline V gene are LGHNA and YNFKEQ. V gave up 2 bases and J gave up 4 bases; unmatched junction bases: 3.

The clonotype comes from an elderly man with acute or convalescent COVID-19. The gene calls are TRBV4-2 and TRBJ2-1; TRBD2 agrees at 12 bases. What was sequenced was peripheral blood. The CDR3 sequence: CASSQNLAGGYNEQFF. The CDR3 DNA sequence: TGTGCCAGCAGCCAAAATCTAGCGGGAGGGTACAATGAGCAGTTCTTC.